This TCR beta chain was sequenced for a study of cytomegalovirus exposure and HLA in healthy donors. Study conclusions and caveats: V segments that were indistinguishable, TRBV6-2 and TRBV6-3 among them, were omitted from analysis.

As regards this clone: Its specificity is unknown.

The V gene's germline CDR1 is LNHNV and CDR2 YYDKDF (reference sequence). The V gene end was trimmed by 0 bases and the J gene end by 7 bases; junction bases not matched to a gene: 9. This CDR3 comprises 16 residues. The PCR contained 60 Vbeta and 13 Jbeta primers. Clones were read by immunoSEQ multiplex PCR, and TCRdb kept only the in-frame ones, dropping some. Here the sample spans roughly 58,000 clones, over 70% being singletons. Sequencing was performed on PBMCs. V is TRBV15 and J is TRBJ2-7; 10 positions agree with TRBD1. This clonotype was obtained from a woman in her 40s in good health and CMV-seronegative. CDR3 sequence reads: CATSRDRGQGREEQYF. The CDR3, as DNA: TGTGCCACCAGCAGAGATCGGGGACAGGGGAGGGAGGAGCAGTACTTC.